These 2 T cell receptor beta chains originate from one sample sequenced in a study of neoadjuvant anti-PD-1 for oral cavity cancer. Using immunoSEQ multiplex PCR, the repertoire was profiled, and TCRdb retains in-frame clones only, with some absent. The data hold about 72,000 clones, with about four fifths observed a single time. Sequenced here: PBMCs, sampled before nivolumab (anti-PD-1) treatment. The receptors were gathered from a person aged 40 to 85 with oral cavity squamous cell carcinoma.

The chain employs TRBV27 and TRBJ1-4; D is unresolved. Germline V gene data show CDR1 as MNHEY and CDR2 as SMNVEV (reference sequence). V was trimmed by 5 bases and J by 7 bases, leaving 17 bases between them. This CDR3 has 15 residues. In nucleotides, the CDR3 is TGTGCCAGCAGTCCGTCATCCCCGGGCGGTGAAAAACTGTTTTTT. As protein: CASSPSSPGGEKLFF. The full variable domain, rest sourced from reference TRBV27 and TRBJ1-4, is EAQVTQNPRYLITVTGKKLTVTCSQNMNHEYMSWYRQDPGLGLRQIYYSMNVEVTDKGDVPEGYKVSRKEKRNFPLILESPSPNQTSLYFCASSPSSPGGEKLFFGSGTQLSVL.

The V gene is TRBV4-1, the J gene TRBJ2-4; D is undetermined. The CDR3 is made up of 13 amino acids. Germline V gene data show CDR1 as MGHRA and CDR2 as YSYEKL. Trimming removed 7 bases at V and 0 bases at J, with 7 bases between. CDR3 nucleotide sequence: TGCGCCAGCAATGACCTAGCCAAAAACATTCAGTACTTC. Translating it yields CASNDLAKNIQYF.